A single sample is the source of the 23 T cell receptor beta chains below, sequenced in a study of T cell responses to AZD1222 COVID-19 vaccine. Only in-frame clones appear in the TCRdb table, and some are missing; sequencing was by immunoSEQ multiplex PCR. The sample gives about 110,000 clones, approximately 89% of which show up once; 5.5% to 7.5% is in the top ten. This specimen was peripheral blood, taken 28 days after the second AZD1222 dose. These receptor sequences come from an adult who received the AZD1222 COVID-19 vaccine.

The CDR3 region is CASSEYGAGWRGNTIYF. As DNA, the CDR3 is TGTGCCAGCAGTGAATATGGGGCAGGATGGAGAGGAAACACCATATATTTT. This chain uses TRBV25-1 with TRBJ1-3, with D possibly matching TRBD1 (5 bases). The V end was cut by 0 bases, the J end by 4 bases, with 16 bases between. This CDR3 region has 17 residues. Germline-derived CDR1 and CDR2 are MGHDK and SYGVNS. Filled out from reference TRBV25-1 and TRBJ1-3, the complete variable domain reads EADIYQTPRYLVIGTGKKITLECSQTMGHDKMYWYQQDPGMELHLIHYSYGVNSTEKGDLSSESTVSRIRTEHFPLTLESARPSHTSQYLCASSEYGAGWRGNTIYFGEGSWLTVV.

The chain is built from TRBV3-1 (or the pseudogene TRBV3-2) and TRBJ1-1; a weak D match, TRBD1 (6 bases). The CDR3 consists of 11 residues. In germline, CDR1 is LGHDT, CDR2 YNNKEL (reference sequence). With 6 bases removed from V and 5 bases from J, the gap between germline ends came to 7 bases. DNA for the CDR3: TGTGCCAGCAGTGGACAGACTGAAGCTTTCTTT. Amino acid sequence: CASSGQTEAFF.

The chain links TRBV19 to TRBJ2-3; TRBD2 aligns across 12 bases. CDR3 length: 17 residues. With V trimmed by 4 bases and J by 2 bases, 7 bases remained unmatched. The germline V gene encodes CDR1 LNHDA and CDR2 SQIVND (reference sequence). The CDR3 DNA reads TGTGCCAGTAGTACCTCGACTAGCGGGGGACTCACAGATACGCAGTATTTT. Amino acid sequence: CASSTSTSGGLTDTQYF.

The chain couples TRBV6-5 to TRBJ1-1, with a possible D match to TRBD1 (5 bases). CDR3 length equals 14 residues. Germline CDR1 reads MNHEY; CDR2 reads SVGAGI. V lost 7 bases, J lost 1 base, and 13 bases lay in between. CDR3 amino acids: CASKEGGTNTEAFF. Written as DNA, the CDR3 is TGTGCCAGCAAGGAGGGTGGGACGAACACTGAAGCTTTCTTT.

This chain uses TRBV10-3 with TRBJ2-3; no reliable D call. The CDR3 length is 13 residues. The V end lost 0 bases, the J end lost 1 base, and 2 bases lay between the germline ends. The germline V gene encodes CDR1 ENHRY and CDR2 SYGVKD. The CDR3 sequence: CAISESGTDTQYF. For the CDR3, the DNA is TGTGCCATCAGTGAGTCAGGCACAGATACGCAGTATTTT.

The chain is built from TRBV6-2 or TRBV6-3 and TRBJ1-1; D possibly corresponds to TRBD1 (6 bases). This CDR3 region has 15 residues. Trimming removed 5 bases at V and 1 base at J, with 14 bases between. Germline-derived CDR1 and CDR2 are MNHEY and SVGEGT. The CDR3 reads CASSPGTRTNTEAFF. Written as DNA, the CDR3 is TGTGCCAGCAGTCCCGGGACACGGACGAACACTGAAGCTTTCTTT.

The J gene is TRBJ2-5, the V gene TRBV4-2; D might be TRBD1 or TRBD2, each matching 5 bases. The V end was cut by 0 bases, the J end by 2 bases, with 10 bases between. This CDR3 has 15 amino acids. Per germline, CDR1 LGHNA and CDR2 YNFKEQ. CDR3 nucleotides: TGTGCCAGCAGCCAAGATCGGGGCAGTCAAGAGACCCAGTACTTC. Its translation: CASSQDRGSQETQYF.

The chain is built from TRBV4-2 and TRBJ1-4; maybe TRBD1 (5 bases). Germline-derived CDR1 and CDR2 are LGHNA and YNFKEQ. This CDR3 region has 17 residues. The germline V and J ends were trimmed by 0 bases and 2 bases, with 13 bases remaining between them. CDR3: CASSQDPPGWTNEKLFF. CDR3 sequence (DNA): TGTGCCAGCAGCCAAGATCCCCCAGGGTGGACTAATGAAAAACTGTTTTTT.

This rearrangement joins TRBV19 to TRBJ1-2; TRBD1 is a possible D gene (6 bases). V was pared by 6 bases and J by 5 bases, with 13 bases between. Germline loops: CDR1 LNHDA, CDR2 SQIVND (reference sequence). The CDR3 runs to 13 residues. CDR3 DNA sequence: TGTGCCAGTAGAGAGGACAGCCAATATGGCTACACCTTC. Translated: CASREDSQYGYTF. Drawing the rest from reference TRBV19 and TRBJ1-2, the complete variable domain is DGGITQSPKYLFRKEGQNVTLSCEQNLNHDAMYWYRQDPGQGLRLIYYSQIVNDFQKGDIAEGYSVSREKKESFPLTVTSAQKNPTAFYLCASREDSQYGYTFGSGTRLTVV.

The rearrangement uses TRBV12-5 and TRBJ1-4, with D perhaps matching TRBD1 (5 bases). Trimming cost V 6 bases and J 6 bases, with 20 bases left between them. The CDR3 totals 16 residues. Looked up from germline, CDR1 is LGHNT and CDR2 is FRNRAP. CDR3 DNA: TGTGCTAGTGGGACCTACTTGGCAGGGTTCGATGAAAAACTGTTTTTT. Encoded protein: CASGTYLAGFDEKLFF.

V and J are TRBV20-1 and TRBJ2-2, with D unclear. The CDR3 has 11 amino acids. Germline V gene data show CDR1 as DFQATT and CDR2 as SNEGSKA (reference sequence). Trimming took off 3 bases at V and 6 bases at J, with 5 bases between the two ends. This CDR3 reads CSASFAGELFF. In DNA form, the CDR3 reads TGCAGTGCTAGTTTTGCCGGGGAGCTGTTTTTT.

The chain carries TRBV7-2 and TRBJ2-3; maybe TRBD2 (6 bases). Germline CDR1 and CDR2: SGHTA and FQGNSA. CDR3 size: 15 residues. Trimming shortened V by 1 base and J by 2 bases, and 10 bases separated the two germline ends. For the CDR3, the DNA is TGTGCCAGCAGCTTAGTGTCTAGCGTCACAGATACGCAGTATTTT. Its protein is CASSLVSSVTDTQYF.

V gene TRBV12-3 or TRBV12-4 combines with J gene TRBJ2-7; D is unresolved. Trimming took 8 bases from V and 0 from J, leaving 8 bases between them. The CDR3 is 12 amino acids. The CDR3 protein is CASRSSSYEQYF. The CDR3 DNA reads as TGTGCCAGCCGTTCAAGCTCCTACGAGCAGTACTTC.

The chain joins TRBV10-3 to TRBJ2-2; D remains unclear. Trimming removed 7 bases from V and 2 bases from J, with 8 bases in between. The CDR3 extends over 13 amino acids. Germline lookup yields CDR1 ENHRY and CDR2 SYGVKD. The CDR3 DNA follows: TGTGCCATCACGGGCAACAACACCGGGGAGCTGTTTTTT. Encoded protein: CAITGNNTGELFF.

The CDR3: CASSSGTSSSYNEQFF. The CDR3 DNA follows: TGTGCCAGCAGTTCCGGGACTTCCTCCTCCTACAATGAGCAGTTCTTC. The gene calls are TRBV6-5 and TRBJ2-1; D possibly corresponds to TRBD2 (6 bases). CDR3 length: 16 amino acids. Between the trimmed V and J ends, which lost 4 bases and 0 bases, there was a span of 13 bases. The germline gives CDR1 MNHEY, CDR2 SVGAGI.

This clone has just a few counts. The chain recombines TRBV7-2 with TRBJ1-1; 7 nucleotides agree with TRBD1. Germline lookup yields CDR1 SGHTA and CDR2 FQGNSA. The CDR3 is 15 residues long. J gave up 1 base and V 7 bases, and 9 bases lay outside the gene matches. CDR3: CASIASGGKNTEAFF. The CDR3 bases are TGTGCCAGCATCGCATCAGGGGGGAAGAACACTGAAGCTTTCTTT. Using reference TRBV7-2 and TRBJ1-1 for the parts outside the CDR3, the full variable domain is GAGVSQSPSNKVTEKGKDVELRCDPISGHTALYWYRQSLGQGLEFLIYFQGNSAPDKSGLPSDRFSAERTGGSVSTLTIQRTQQEDSAVYLCASIASGGKNTEAFFGQGTRLTVV.

The V call is TRBV4-3, the J call TRBJ2-1; the match to TRBD2 covers 9 bases. The V gene end was trimmed by 3 bases and the J gene end by 3 bases; junction bases not matched to a gene: 9. In germline, CDR1 is LGHNA, CDR2 YSLEER. The length of the CDR3 is 17 residues. The CDR3 reads CASSHEVAGANYNEQFF. Here the CDR3 DNA reads TGCGCCAGCAGCCACGAAGTAGCGGGGGCAAACTACAATGAGCAGTTCTTC.

The rearrangement uses TRBV3-1 (or the pseudogene TRBV3-2) and TRBJ1-5; D uncertain. The CDR3 is made up of 13 amino acids. Trimming took off 0 bases at V and 11 bases at J, with 11 bases between the two ends. Germline assignment: CDR1 LGHDT and CDR2 YNNKEL (reference sequence). The CDR3, as DNA: TGTGCCAGCAGCCAAGATATAAGATCAGCCCAGCATTTT. Amino acid sequence: CASSQDIRSAQHF.

The chain uses TRBV10-3 and TRBJ1-3; D is possibly TRBD1 (5 bases). The ends were cut back, 3 bases at V and 0 bases at J, with 9 bases in the middle. Germline CDR1 reads ENHRY; CDR2 reads SYGVKD. The CDR3 runs to 15 residues. The CDR3 loop is CAISDVGTSGNTIYF. CDR3 sequence (DNA): TGTGCCATCAGTGACGTGGGGACCTCTGGAAACACCATATATTTT.

The rearrangement joins TRBV7-2 to TRBJ2-1, with 8 bases identical to TRBD2. The germline V gene has CDR1 SGHTA and CDR2 FQGNSA. The CDR3 contains 17 residues. V was clipped by 4 bases and J by 0 bases; unmatched bases: 8. The CDR3 loop reads CASSSRGGVSSYNEQFF. For the CDR3, the DNA is TGTGCCAGCAGCTCCCGGGGGGGGGTCAGCTCCTACAATGAGCAGTTCTTC.

The V and J genes are TRBV7-9 and TRBJ2-2; D remains ambiguous. Germline V gene data show CDR1 as SEHNR and CDR2 as FQNEAQ (reference sequence). V dropped 0 bases and J dropped 5 bases, with 7 bases sitting between them. The CDR3 spans 14 residues. CDR3 sequence reads: CASSLALQTGELFF. The DNA of the CDR3 is TGTGCCAGCAGCTTAGCTTTGCAGACCGGGGAGCTGTTTTTT.

This chain joins TRBV2 and TRBJ2-7; D not certain. Trimming took off 5 bases at V and 2 bases at J, with 10 bases between the two ends. The CDR3 extends over 13 amino acids. Germline V CDR1 and CDR2: SNHLY, FYNNEI. The CDR3 DNA reads as TGTGCCAGCAGTTACAGCAAGACCTACGAGCAGTACTTC. This sequence encodes CASSYSKTYEQYF.

V and J are TRBV18 and TRBJ2-5, with TRBD1 matching over 8 bases. Trimming took 3 bases from V and 4 from J; bases not matched to a gene: 4. Germline V lookup: CDR1 KGHSH, CDR2 LQKENI. The CDR3 has 14 residues. CDR3 loop: CASSPGQGGETQYF. CDR3 in DNA: TGTGCCAGCTCACCCGGACAGGGCGGAGAGACCCAGTACTTC.